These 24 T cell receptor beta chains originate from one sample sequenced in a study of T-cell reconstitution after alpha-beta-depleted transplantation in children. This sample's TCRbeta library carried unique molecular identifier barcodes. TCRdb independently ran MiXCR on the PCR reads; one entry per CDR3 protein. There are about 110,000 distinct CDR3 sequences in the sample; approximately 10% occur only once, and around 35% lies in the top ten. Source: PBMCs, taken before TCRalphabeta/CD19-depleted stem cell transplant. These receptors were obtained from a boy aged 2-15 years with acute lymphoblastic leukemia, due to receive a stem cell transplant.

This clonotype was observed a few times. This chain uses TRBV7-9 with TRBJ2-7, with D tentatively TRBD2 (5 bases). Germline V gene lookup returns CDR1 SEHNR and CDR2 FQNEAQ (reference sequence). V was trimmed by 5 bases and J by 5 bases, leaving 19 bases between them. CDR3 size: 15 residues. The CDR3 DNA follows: TGTGCCAGCAGCAATACGGAGGTTAATCCCCACGAGCAGTACTTC. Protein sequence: CASSNTEVNPHEQYF.

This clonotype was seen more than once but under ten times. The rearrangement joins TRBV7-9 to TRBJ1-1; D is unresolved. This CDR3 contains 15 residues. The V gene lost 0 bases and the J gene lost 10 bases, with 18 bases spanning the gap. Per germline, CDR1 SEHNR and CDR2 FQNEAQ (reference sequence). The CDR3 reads CASSLAGNPSVAAFF. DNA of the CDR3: TGTGCCAGCAGCTTAGCGGGGAACCCCTCCGTGGCAGCTTTCTTT.

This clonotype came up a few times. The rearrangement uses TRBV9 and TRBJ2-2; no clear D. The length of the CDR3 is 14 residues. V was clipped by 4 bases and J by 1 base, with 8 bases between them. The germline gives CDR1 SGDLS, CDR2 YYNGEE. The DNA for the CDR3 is TGTGCCAGCAGCAAGCGACAGAACACCGGGGAGCTGTTTTTT. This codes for CASSKRQNTGELFF. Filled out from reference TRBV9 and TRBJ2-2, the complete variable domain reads DSGVTQTPKHLITATGQRVTLRCSPRSGDLSVYWYQQSLDQGLQFLIQYYNGEERAKGNILERFSAQQFPDLHSELNLSSLELGDSALYFCASSKRQNTGELFFGEGSRLTVL.

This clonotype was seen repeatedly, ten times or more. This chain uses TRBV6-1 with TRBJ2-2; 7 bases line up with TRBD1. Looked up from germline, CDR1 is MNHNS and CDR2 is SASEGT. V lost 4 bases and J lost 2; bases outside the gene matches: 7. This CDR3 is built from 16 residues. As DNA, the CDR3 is TGTGCCAGCAGTGGGTCCGGGACAGTAAACACCGGGGAGCTGTTTTTT. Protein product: CASSGSGTVNTGELFF.

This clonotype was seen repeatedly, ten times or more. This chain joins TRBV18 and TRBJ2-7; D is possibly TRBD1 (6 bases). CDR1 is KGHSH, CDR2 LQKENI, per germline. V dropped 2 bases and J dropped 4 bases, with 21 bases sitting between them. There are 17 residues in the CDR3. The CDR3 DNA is TGTGCCAGCTCACCATCTTCGCCTAACAGGGTGAAATACGAGCAGTACTTC. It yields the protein CASSPSSPNRVKYEQYF.

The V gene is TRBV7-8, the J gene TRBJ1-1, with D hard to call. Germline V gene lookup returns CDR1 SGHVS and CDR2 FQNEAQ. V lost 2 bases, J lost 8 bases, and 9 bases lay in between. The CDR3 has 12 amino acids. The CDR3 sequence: CASSLNFGEAFF. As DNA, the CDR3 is TGTGCCAGCAGCTTAAATTTCGGGGAAGCTTTCTTT. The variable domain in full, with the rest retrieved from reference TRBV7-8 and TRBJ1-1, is GAGVSQSPRYKVAKRGQDVALRCDPISGHVSLFWYQQALGQGPEFLTYFQNEAQLDKSGLPSDRFFAERPEGSVSTLKIQRTQQEDSAVYLCASSLNFGEAFFGQGTRLTVV.

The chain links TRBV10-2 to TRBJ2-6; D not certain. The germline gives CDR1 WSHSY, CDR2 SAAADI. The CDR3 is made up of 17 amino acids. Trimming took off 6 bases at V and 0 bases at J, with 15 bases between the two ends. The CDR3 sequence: CASRPAELLSGANVLTF. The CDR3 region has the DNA TGCGCCAGCAGGCCGGCTGAATTACTCTCTGGGGCCAACGTCCTGACTTTC.

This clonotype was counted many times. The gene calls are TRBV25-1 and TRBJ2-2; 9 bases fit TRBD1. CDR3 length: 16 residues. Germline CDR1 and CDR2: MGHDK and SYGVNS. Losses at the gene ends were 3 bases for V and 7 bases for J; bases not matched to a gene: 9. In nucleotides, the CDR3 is TGTGCCAGCAGTGACCCCGGGACAGGGTATCGCGGGGAGCTGTTTTTT. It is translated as CASSDPGTGYRGELFF.

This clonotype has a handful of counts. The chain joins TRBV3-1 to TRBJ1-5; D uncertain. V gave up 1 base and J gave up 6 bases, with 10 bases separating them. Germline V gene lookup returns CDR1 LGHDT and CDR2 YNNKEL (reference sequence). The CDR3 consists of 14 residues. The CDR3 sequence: CASSQAGPGQPQHF. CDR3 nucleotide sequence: TGTGCCAGCAGCCAAGCTGGGCCGGGTCAGCCCCAGCATTTT.

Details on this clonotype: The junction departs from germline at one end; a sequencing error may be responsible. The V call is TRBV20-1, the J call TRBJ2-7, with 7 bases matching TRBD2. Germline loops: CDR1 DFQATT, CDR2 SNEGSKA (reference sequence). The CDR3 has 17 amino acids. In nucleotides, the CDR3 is TGCTGTGCTAGTAGTCGGCCCCAGCGGGATTTTGCCTACGAGCAGTACTTC. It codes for CCASSRPQRDFAYEQYF.

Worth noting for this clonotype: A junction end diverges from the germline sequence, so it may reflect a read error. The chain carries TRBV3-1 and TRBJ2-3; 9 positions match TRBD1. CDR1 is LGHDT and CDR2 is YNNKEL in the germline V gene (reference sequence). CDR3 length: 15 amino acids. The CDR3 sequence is CACSQYRGHIDTQYF. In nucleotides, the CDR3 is TGTGCCTGCAGCCAGTACAGGGGGCATATAGATACGCAGTATTTT.

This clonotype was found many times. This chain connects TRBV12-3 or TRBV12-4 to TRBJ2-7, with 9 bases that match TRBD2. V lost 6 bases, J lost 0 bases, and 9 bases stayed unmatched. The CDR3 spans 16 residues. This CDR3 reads CASRSSGTPLSYEQYF. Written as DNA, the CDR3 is TGTGCCAGCAGGTCTAGCGGGACGCCCCTCTCCTACGAGCAGTACTTC.

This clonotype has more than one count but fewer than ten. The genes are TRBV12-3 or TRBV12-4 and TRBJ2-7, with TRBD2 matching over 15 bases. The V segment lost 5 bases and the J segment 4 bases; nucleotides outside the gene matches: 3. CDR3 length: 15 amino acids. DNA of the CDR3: TGTGCCAGCAGTGTCGGGACTAGCGGGAGGTACGAGCAGTACTTC. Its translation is CASSVGTSGRYEQYF.

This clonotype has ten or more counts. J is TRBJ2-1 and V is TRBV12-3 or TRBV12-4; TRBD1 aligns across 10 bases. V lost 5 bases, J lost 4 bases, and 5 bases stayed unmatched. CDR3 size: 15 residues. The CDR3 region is CASSPRDRGYNEQFF. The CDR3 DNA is TGTGCCAGCAGTCCCCGGGACAGGGGATACAATGAGCAGTTCTTC.

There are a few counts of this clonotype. The CDR3 coding sequence is TGCAGTGCTAGTGTTAGCGGGAGAATGCACGAGCAGTACTTC. Translating it yields CSASVSGRMHEQYF. This chain links TRBV20-1 with TRBJ2-7; TRBD2 agrees at 9 bases. V shed 3 bases, J shed 5 bases, and the junction held 8 bases outside the gene matches. Per germline, CDR1 DFQATT and CDR2 SNEGSKA (reference sequence). The CDR3 consists of 14 residues.

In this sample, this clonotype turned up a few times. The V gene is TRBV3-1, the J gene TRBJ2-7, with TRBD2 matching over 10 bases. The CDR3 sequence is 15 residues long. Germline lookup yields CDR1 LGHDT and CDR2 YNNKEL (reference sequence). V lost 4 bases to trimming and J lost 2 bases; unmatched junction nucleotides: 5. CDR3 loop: CASSLKAGGTYEQYF. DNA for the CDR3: TGTGCCAGCAGCCTGAAAGCGGGAGGGACCTACGAGCAGTACTTC.

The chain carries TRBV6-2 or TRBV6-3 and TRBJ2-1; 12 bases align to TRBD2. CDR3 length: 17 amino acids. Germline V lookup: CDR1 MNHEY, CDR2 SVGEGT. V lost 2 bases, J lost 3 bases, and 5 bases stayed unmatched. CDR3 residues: CASSYGRTSGVYNEQFF. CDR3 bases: TGTGCCAGCAGTTACGGAAGGACTAGCGGGGTCTACAATGAGCAGTTCTTC.

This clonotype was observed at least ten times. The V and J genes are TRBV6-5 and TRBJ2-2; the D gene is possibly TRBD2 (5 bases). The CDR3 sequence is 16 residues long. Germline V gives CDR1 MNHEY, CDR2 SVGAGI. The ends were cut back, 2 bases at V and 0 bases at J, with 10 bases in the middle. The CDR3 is CASSYASGANTGELFF. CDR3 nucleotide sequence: TGTGCCAGCAGTTACGCAAGCGGAGCGAACACCGGGGAGCTGTTTTTT.

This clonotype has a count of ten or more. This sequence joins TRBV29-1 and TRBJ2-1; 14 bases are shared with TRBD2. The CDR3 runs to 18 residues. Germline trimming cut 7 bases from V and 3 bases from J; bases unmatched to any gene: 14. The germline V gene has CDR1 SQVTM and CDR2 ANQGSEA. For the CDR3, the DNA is TGCAGCGCCCGTACCTCCGGGACTAGCGGGAGCGTCTACAATGAGCAGTTCTTC. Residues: CSARTSGTSGSVYNEQFF.

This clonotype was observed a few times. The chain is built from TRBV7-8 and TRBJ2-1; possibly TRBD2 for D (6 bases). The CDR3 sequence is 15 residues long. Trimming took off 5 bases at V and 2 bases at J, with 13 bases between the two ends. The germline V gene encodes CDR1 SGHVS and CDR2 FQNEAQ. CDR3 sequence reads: CASSLTSPTYNEQFF. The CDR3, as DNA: TGTGCCAGCAGCCTAACTAGCCCCACCTACAATGAGCAGTTCTTC. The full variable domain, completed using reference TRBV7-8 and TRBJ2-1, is GAGVSQSPRYKVAKRGQDVALRCDPISGHVSLFWYQQALGQGPEFLTYFQNEAQLDKSGLPSDRFFAERPEGSVSTLKIQRTQQEDSAVYLCASSLTSPTYNEQFFGPGTRLTVL.

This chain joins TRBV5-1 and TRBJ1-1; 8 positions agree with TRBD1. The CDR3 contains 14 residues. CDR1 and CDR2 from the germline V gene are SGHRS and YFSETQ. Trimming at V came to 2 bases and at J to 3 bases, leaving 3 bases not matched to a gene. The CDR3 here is CASSFLTGDTEAFF. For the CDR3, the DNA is TGCGCCAGCAGCTTTCTGACAGGGGACACTGAAGCTTTCTTT.

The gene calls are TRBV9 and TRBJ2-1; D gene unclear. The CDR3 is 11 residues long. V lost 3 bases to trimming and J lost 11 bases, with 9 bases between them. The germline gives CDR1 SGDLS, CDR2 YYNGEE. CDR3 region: CASSAGGQQFF. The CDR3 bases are TGTGCCAGCAGCGCCGGTGGCCAGCAGTTCTTC.

The DNA for the CDR3 is TGTGCCAGCAGCACGGGGGGGGCGTACCAAGAGACCCAGTACTTC. It codes for CASSTGGAYQETQYF. This sequence joins TRBV9 and TRBJ2-5; the match to TRBD2 covers 8 bases. This CDR3 comprises 15 residues. The ends lost 4 bases at V and 0 bases at J; junction bases unmatched: 5. CDR1 and CDR2 (germline): SGDLS, YYNGEE.

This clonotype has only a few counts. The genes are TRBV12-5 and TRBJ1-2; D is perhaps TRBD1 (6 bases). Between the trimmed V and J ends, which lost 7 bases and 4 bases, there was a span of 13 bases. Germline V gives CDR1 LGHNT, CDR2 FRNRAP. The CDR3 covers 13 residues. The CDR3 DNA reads TGTGCTAGTGCCCCAGACAGGCTCTATGGCTACACCTTC. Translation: CASAPDRLYGYTF. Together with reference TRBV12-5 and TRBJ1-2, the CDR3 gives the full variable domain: DARVTQTPRHKVTEMGQEVTMRCQPILGHNTVFWYRQTMMQGLELLAYFRNRAPLDDSGMPKDRFSAEMPDATLATLKIQPSEPRDSAVYFCASAPDRLYGYTFGSGTRLTVV.